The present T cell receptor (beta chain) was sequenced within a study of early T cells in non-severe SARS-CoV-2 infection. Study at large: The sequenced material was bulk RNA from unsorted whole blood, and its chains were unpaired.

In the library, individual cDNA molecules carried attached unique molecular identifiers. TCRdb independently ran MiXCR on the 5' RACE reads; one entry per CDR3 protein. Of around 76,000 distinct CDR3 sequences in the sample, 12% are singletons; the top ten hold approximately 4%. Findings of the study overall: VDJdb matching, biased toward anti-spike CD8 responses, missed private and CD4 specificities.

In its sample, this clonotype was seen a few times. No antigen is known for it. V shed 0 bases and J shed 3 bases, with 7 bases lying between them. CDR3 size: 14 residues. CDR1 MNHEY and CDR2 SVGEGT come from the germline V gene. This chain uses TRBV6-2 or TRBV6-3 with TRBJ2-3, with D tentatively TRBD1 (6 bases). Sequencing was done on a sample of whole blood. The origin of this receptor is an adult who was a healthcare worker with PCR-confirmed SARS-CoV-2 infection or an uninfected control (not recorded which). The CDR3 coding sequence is TGTGCCAGCAGTTACTCTCAGGGGACAGATACGCAGTATTTT. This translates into CASSYSQGTDTQYF.